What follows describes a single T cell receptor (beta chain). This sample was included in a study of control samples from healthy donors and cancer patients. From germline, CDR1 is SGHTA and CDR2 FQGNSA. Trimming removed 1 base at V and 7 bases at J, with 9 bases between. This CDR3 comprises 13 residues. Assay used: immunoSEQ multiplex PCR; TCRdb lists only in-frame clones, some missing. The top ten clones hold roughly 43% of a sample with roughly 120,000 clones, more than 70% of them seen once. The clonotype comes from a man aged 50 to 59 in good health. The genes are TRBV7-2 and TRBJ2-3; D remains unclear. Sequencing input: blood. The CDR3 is CASSLDRSNTQYF. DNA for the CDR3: TGTGCCAGCAGCTTAGACCGCAGCAATACGCAGTATTTT.